The 19 T cell receptor beta chains below come from one sample, sequenced in a study of blood T cell repertoires in COVID-19. The assay was immunoSEQ multiplex PCR, and TCRdb's table has in-frame clones only and misses some. In the table there are 130,000 to 150,000 clones, around nine tenths of which are singletons. The sequenced sample was peripheral blood. All receptors come from a woman between 45 and 65 years old with active or convalescent COVID-19.

This chain links TRBV30 with TRBJ2-7; D gene unclear. Trimming stripped 4 bases from V and 2 bases from J, with 6 bases between. Looked up from germline, CDR1 is GTSNPN and CDR2 is SVGIG (reference sequence). CDR3 length: 11 amino acids. CDR3 DNA: TGTGCCTGGACCAAAACCTACGAGCAGTACTTC. Protein product: CAWTKTYEQYF.

The gene calls are TRBV29-1 and TRBJ1-5; D unresolved. This CDR3 has 13 amino acids. V lost 5 bases, J lost 2 bases, and 10 bases lay in between. Germline assignment: CDR1 SQVTM and CDR2 ANQGSEA. The CDR3 DNA follows: TGCAGCGTTTCTAGGGAGGGCAATCAGCCCCAGCATTTT. Its protein product is CSVSREGNQPQHF.

The chain recombines TRBV28 with TRBJ2-3; TRBD1 matches 7 bases. The ends lost 5 bases at V and 4 bases at J; junction bases unmatched: 12. The CDR3 spans 16 residues. Germline values: CDR1 MDHEN, CDR2 SYDVKM. The CDR3 spells CASSPLQVGTADTQYF. The DNA of the CDR3 is TGTGCCAGCAGTCCTCTTCAAGTTGGGACAGCAGATACGCAGTATTTT.

As for this clone: This CDR3 is also generated by other DNA sequences in the sample. The J gene is TRBJ1-1, the V gene TRBV14; D not certain. V lost 4 bases and J 0 bases, leaving 6 bases between the germline ends. CDR1 SGHDN and CDR2 FVKESK come from the germline V gene. The CDR3 has 13 residues. In DNA form, the CDR3 reads TGTGCCAGCAGCCGACAAATGAACACTGAAGCTTTCTTT. Translation gives CASSRQMNTEAFF. The full variable domain, rest sourced from reference TRBV14 and TRBJ1-1, is EAGVTQFPSHSVIEKGQTVTLRCDPISGHDNLYWYRRVMGKEIKFLLHFVKESKQDESGMPNNRFLAERTGGTYSTLKVQPAELEDSGVYFCASSRQMNTEAFFGQGTRLTVV.

The rearrangement joins TRBV5-1 to TRBJ1-1; 8 nucleotides line up with TRBD1. With V trimmed by 0 bases and J by 3 bases, 13 bases remained unmatched. The CDR3 contains 18 residues. Per the germline V gene, CDR1 is SGHRS and CDR2 is YFSETQ. The CDR3: CASSLGMGGQGVYTEAFF. The CDR3 coding sequence is TGCGCCAGCAGCTTGGGGATGGGAGGACAGGGAGTTTACACTGAAGCTTTCTTT.

This chain uses TRBV7-3 with TRBJ1-1, with TRBD1 identical over 8 bases. CDR3 length: 13 residues. The ends lost 5 bases at V and 6 bases at J; junction bases unmatched: 5. Germline V CDR1 and CDR2: SGHTA, FQGTGA. The CDR3 loop is CASSLRGQAEAFF. DNA of the CDR3: TGTGCCAGCAGCCTCAGGGGGCAGGCTGAAGCTTTCTTT.

This clone appeared a single time. The genes are TRBV18 and TRBJ1-1; 11 bases map to TRBD1. The J segment lost 5 bases and the V segment lost 3 bases, leaving 8 bases of the junction unmatched. The CDR3 covers 16 residues. CDR1 is KGHSH and CDR2 is LQKENI in the germline V gene. Here the CDR3 DNA reads TGTGCCAGCTCACCTTCGGGACAGGGGGTGGGTACTGAAGCTTTCTTT. Translated, it gives CASSPSGQGVGTEAFF.

The gene calls are TRBV27 and TRBJ1-4, with TRBD1 identical over 12 bases. V dropped 5 bases and J dropped 10; count of bases not matched to a gene: 14. The germline V gene has CDR1 MNHEY and CDR2 SMNVEV (reference sequence). This CDR3 contains 17 residues. The CDR3 sequence is CASSRGQGAFSTAKLFF. CDR3 DNA sequence: TGTGCCAGCAGTAGGGGACAGGGGGCCTTTTCCACCGCAAAACTGTTTTTT.

This clone was detected only a few times. The rearrangement links TRBV19 to TRBJ1-2, with D maybe TRBD1 (6 bases). This CDR3 spans 15 amino acids. The ends were cut back, 4 bases at V and 2 bases at J, with 14 bases in the middle. Germline lookup yields CDR1 LNHDA and CDR2 SQIVND (reference sequence). The CDR3 DNA follows: TGTGCCAGTAGTACTGGCAGGGGAGGGAACTATGGCTACACCTTC. It specifies CASSTGRGGNYGYTF.

The chain carries TRBV30 and TRBJ2-1; 10 nucleotides agree with TRBD1. Per germline, CDR1 GTSNPN and CDR2 SVGIG (reference sequence). With 2 bases clipped from V and 9 bases from J, the junction kept 7 bases outside the gene matches. The CDR3 has 14 amino acids. In DNA, the CDR3 is TGTGCCTGGAGTACGGGGACAGGGGACATTGAGCAGTTCTTC. Translated: CAWSTGTGDIEQFF.

The V gene is TRBV10-3, the J gene TRBJ1-5; a possible D gene is TRBD1 (5 bases). This CDR3 is 15 amino acids long. CDR1 is ENHRY, CDR2 SYGVKD, per germline. V was shortened by 3 bases and J by 0 bases, with 9 bases between the two germline ends. As DNA, the CDR3 is TGTGCCATCAGTGATGCGACAGATAGCAATCAGCCCCAGCATTTT. Amino acid sequence: CAISDATDSNQPQHF.

This chain links TRBV7-2 with TRBJ1-4, with D tentatively TRBD1 (6 bases). The length of the CDR3 is 15 residues. Trimming left V 2 bases short and J 7 bases short, with 14 bases between. CDR1 and CDR2 from the germline V gene are SGHTA and FQGNSA. The CDR3 nucleotides are TGTGCCAGCAGCTTAATCTGGGGGCGCGCTGAAAAACTGTTTTTT. Protein: CASSLIWGRAEKLFF. Full variable domain (rest looked up from reference TRBV7-2 and TRBJ1-4): GAGVSQSPSNKVTEKGKDVELRCDPISGHTALYWYRQSLGQGLEFLIYFQGNSAPDKSGLPSDRFSAERTGGSVSTLTIQRTQQEDSAVYLCASSLIWGRAEKLFFGSGTQLSVL.

The V gene is TRBV7-2, the J gene TRBJ1-4; D ambiguous. Germline values: CDR1 SGHTA, CDR2 FQGNSA. The V gene lost 1 base and the J gene lost 2 bases, with 8 bases spanning the gap. The CDR3 consists of 15 residues. As DNA, the CDR3 is TGTGCCAGCAGCTTAGGGGGAGGGACTAATGAAAAACTGTTTTTT. Translation gives CASSLGGGTNEKLFF.

The rearrangement joins TRBV30 to TRBJ1-3; D gene unclear. Germline loops: CDR1 GTSNPN, CDR2 SVGIG (reference sequence). This CDR3 is 11 amino acids long. V dropped 5 bases and J dropped 2 bases, with 4 bases sitting between them. CDR3 DNA: TGTGCCTGGTCAACTGGAAACACCATATATTTT. The encoded protein is CAWSTGNTIYF. Combining the CDR3 with reference TRBV30 and TRBJ1-3 gives the whole variable domain SQTIHQWPATLVQPVGSPLSLECTVEGTSNPNLYWYRQAAGRGLQLLFYSVGIGQISSEVPQNLSASRPQDRQFILSSKKLLLSDSGFYLCAWSTGNTIYFGEGSWLTVV.

V is TRBV27 and J is TRBJ2-1, with TRBD2 identical over 7 bases. This CDR3 has 14 residues. V shed 2 bases and J 8 bases; nucleotides not matched to a gene: 6. Per the germline V gene, CDR1 is MNHEY and CDR2 is SMNVEV (reference sequence). The CDR3 sequence is CASSLGAGVDEQFF. The CDR3 nucleotides read TGTGCCAGCAGTTTAGGGGCGGGAGTGGATGAGCAGTTCTTC.

The J gene is TRBJ2-1, the V gene TRBV2, with D unresolved. There are 14 residues in the CDR3. Trimming took 5 bases from V and 0 from J, leaving 8 bases between them. CDR1 and CDR2 from the germline V gene are SNHLY and FYNNEI. CDR3: CASSPRGSYNEQFF. The CDR3 DNA reads as TGTGCCAGCAGTCCCCGCGGCTCCTACAATGAGCAGTTCTTC.

This clone occurred once. The genes are TRBV3-1 (or the pseudogene TRBV3-2) and TRBJ2-1, with D possibly being TRBD1 (6 bases). Per the germline V gene, CDR1 is LGHDT and CDR2 is YNNKEL (reference sequence). Trimming took off 1 base at V and 7 bases at J, with 14 bases between the two ends. The CDR3 has 15 residues. This CDR3 is CASSQAVLTGNEQFF. In DNA, the CDR3 is TGTGCCAGCAGCCAAGCCGTCCTAACAGGGAATGAGCAGTTCTTC.

The V call is TRBV5-1, the J call TRBJ1-1; D not certain. V shed 4 bases and J shed 4 bases, with 14 bases lying between them. This CDR3 spans 14 amino acids. Per the germline V gene, CDR1 is SGHRS and CDR2 is YFSETQ. The CDR3 bases are TGCGCCAGCAGCGGCGGGTTGGGGAGCACTGAAGCTTTCTTT. As protein: CASSGGLGSTEAFF. The variable domain in full, completed from reference TRBV5-1 and TRBJ1-1, reads KAGVTQTPRYLIKTRGQQVTLSCSPISGHRSVSWYQQTPGQGLQFLFEYFSETQRNKGNFPGRFSGRQFSNSRSEMNVSTLELGDSALYLCASSGGLGSTEAFFGQGTRLTVV.

This chain connects TRBV9 to TRBJ2-3, with D possibly TRBD1 on 5 matching bases. Germline V gene lookup returns CDR1 SGDLS and CDR2 YYNGEE. The CDR3 sequence is 12 residues long. The V gene lost 1 base and the J gene lost 10 bases, with 10 bases spanning the gap. The CDR3 region is CASSVSGAAQYF. The CDR3 nucleotides are TGTGCCAGCAGCGTATCTGGGGCGGCGCAGTATTTT.